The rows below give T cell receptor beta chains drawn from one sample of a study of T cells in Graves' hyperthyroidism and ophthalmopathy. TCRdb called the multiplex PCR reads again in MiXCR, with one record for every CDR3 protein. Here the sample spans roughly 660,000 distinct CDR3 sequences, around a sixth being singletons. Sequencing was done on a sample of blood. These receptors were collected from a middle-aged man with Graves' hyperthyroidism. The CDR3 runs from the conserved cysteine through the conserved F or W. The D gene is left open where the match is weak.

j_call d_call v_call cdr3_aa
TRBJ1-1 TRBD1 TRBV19 CASREGQLNTEAFF
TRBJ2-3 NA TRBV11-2 CASRRRTGRGTDTQYF
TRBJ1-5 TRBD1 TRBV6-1 CASIHTQGSNQPQHF
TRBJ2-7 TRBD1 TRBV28 CASSPGDSTYEQYF
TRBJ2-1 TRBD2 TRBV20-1 CSARHSGRLHEQFF
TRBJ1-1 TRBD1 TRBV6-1 CATMTGTNTEAFF
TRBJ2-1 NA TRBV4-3 CASSQDGTSLANEQFF
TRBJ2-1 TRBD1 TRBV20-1 CSASRGPNEQFF
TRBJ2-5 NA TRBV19 CASSRSGGGETQYF
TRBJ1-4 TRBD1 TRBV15 CATSRWTGITNEKLFF
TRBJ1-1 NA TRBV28 CASSLYTTGQIEAFF